A selection of T cell receptor beta chains follows, all from one sample in a study of cytomegalovirus exposure and HLA in healthy donors. Sequencing was performed with immunoSEQ multiplex PCR; in TCRdb, only in-frame clones are kept and a portion is missing. The sample includes about 130,000 clones, about 81% of them seen just once. The sequenced material came from PBMCs. These TCRs come from a woman aged 40 to 50 in good health and CMV-seropositive. Both conserved end residues are part of each CDR3. D genes are given only for firm matches. Some rows have no size entry. The others give once, few or many, or a class for an expanded clone.

TGTGCCAGCAGCTTAATATTAGGGGATTCTCATGGCTACACCTTC,CASSLILGDSHGYTF,TRBJ1-2,-,TRBV11-2,-
TGTGCCAGCAGAAAGCGGGGGGACAGCGTTCGTAGAAACATTCAGTACTTC,CASRKRGDSVRRNIQYF,TRBJ2-4,-,TRBV9,TRBD2
TGTGCCAGTACCTCCGGGACAAATAGCAATCAGCCCCAGCATTTT,CASTSGTNSNQPQHF,TRBJ1-5,-,TRBV19,-
TGTGCCAGCAAGGCCCGGGCTAGCGGGCTGATAACCGGGGAGGGCTACTACGTGGAGACCCAGTACTTC,CASKARASGLITGEGYYVETQYF,TRBJ2-5,-,TRBV6-9,TRBD2
TGTGCCAGCAGCTGGGGAGGTTTAGGTCAGCCCCAGCATTTT,CASSWGGLGQPQHF,TRBJ1-5,few,TRBV6-5,-
TGTGCCAGCCAGGACAGGTCCTCCTACGAGCAGTACTTC,CASQDRSSYEQYF,TRBJ2-7,-,TRBV25-1,TRBD1
TGCGCCAGCAGCCAAGTAGCGGGAGGTCCAACGCCCCAGTACTTC,CASSQVAGGPTPQYF,TRBJ2-5,few,TRBV4-3,TRBD2
TGCGCCAGCAGCTCCTCGGAGGGCTATAATTCACCCCTCCACTTT,CASSSSEGYNSPLHF,TRBJ1-6,once,TRBV5-1,-
TGCGCCAGCAGCCCCGGTGGTGAGAGAGAGACCCAGTACTTC,CASSPGGERETQYF,TRBJ2-5,-,TRBV5-1,-
TGTGCCAGCAGTGGGCCGCCAAGCTCCTATAATTCACCCCTCCACTTT,CASSGPPSSYNSPLHF,TRBJ1-6,few,TRBV2,-
TGTGCCAGTATGGTGGAAAGGGCGGGAAACATTCAGTACTTC,CASMVERAGNIQYF,TRBJ2-4,once,TRBV19,-
TGTGCCAGCAGCTTTAGACAGGGGGTCGGCGAGCAGTACTTC,CASSFRQGVGEQYF,TRBJ2-7,-,TRBV7-9,TRBD1
TGTGCCAGCAGCCAAACGGGATATGAAGCTTTCTTT,CASSQTGYEAFF,TRBJ1-1,-,TRBV5-5,-
TGCGCCAGCAGCTTCCAGACTAGCGGGGAGGGTGAGCAGTTCTTC,CASSFQTSGEGEQFF,TRBJ2-1,-,TRBV5-1,TRBD2
TGTGCCAGCTCACCGGGTAGAAACAGGGTGTTACCCTACGAGCAGTACTTC,CASSPGRNRVLPYEQYF,TRBJ2-7,-,TRBV18,-
TGCGCCAGCAGCTTTCTAGCGGCAGGCACAGATACGCAGTATTTT,CASSFLAAGTDTQYF,TRBJ2-3,-,TRBV5-1,TRBD2
TGTGCCAGCAGCCGGGACAGGGTCGGCTATGGCTACACCTTC,CASSRDRVGYGYTF,TRBJ1-2,-,TRBV9,TRBD1
TGTGCCAGCAGCTTAGGAGGCTCAGCGAACACCGGGGAGCTGTTTTTT,CASSLGGSANTGELFF,TRBJ2-2,-,TRBV7-6,-
TGTGCCAGCAGTTCGGGACAGAGGAACACTGAAGCTTTCTTT,CASSSGQRNTEAFF,TRBJ1-1,few,TRBV27,TRBD1
TGTGCCAGCAGTGAACAACCCTCATGGAGGGCTTTCTTT,CASSEQPSWRAFF,TRBJ1-1,-,TRBV2,-
TGTGCCAGCAGCCCGAAACGAGACTACTACGAGCAGTACTTC,CASSPKRDYYEQYF,TRBJ2-7,-,TRBV7-9,-
TGCGCCAGCAGCCTAGGCGCCAGGGGAAAAACCGGGGAGCTGTTTTTT,CASSLGARGKTGELFF,TRBJ2-2,-,TRBV5-1,-
TGTGCCTCGAAGGACAGGGTAGGGACCGGGGAGCTGTTTTTT,CASKDRVGTGELFF,TRBJ2-2,-,TRBV30,TRBD1
TGTGCCAGCCTCCAGCCCGGGGAAGAGACCCAGTACTTC,CASLQPGEETQYF,TRBJ2-5,-,TRBV2,-
TGTGCCAGCAGTAGCCCGGCAGGGAGCACAGATACGCAGTATTTT,CASSSPAGSTDTQYF,TRBJ2-3,-,TRBV28,-
TGTGCTAGCAGCTTAGCCGACAGTACTGGGGCCAACGTCCTGACTTTC,CASSLADSTGANVLTF,TRBJ2-6,once,TRBV7-7,-
TGTGCCAGCAGCGCAAGCCCTTTACAAGAGACCCAGTACTTC,CASSASPLQETQYF,TRBJ2-5,-,TRBV7-2,-
TGTGCCAGCAGTTTTAGGGGGATTGGAAACACCATATATTTT,CASSFRGIGNTIYF,TRBJ1-3,-,TRBV28,-
TGTGCCAGCAGTTACGGGGGGGGTTTTTTGGGGAACCCCTACGAGCAGTACTTC,CASSYGGGFLGNPYEQYF,TRBJ2-7,few,TRBV28,TRBD2
TGTGCCAGCAGCGTAGCTAAAAGCGGGATGAACACCGGGGAGCTGTTTTTT,CASSVAKSGMNTGELFF,TRBJ2-2,-,TRBV9,TRBD2
TGTGCCAGCAGCGAGGGGACAGCGGTCCTTGGGGAGCAGTACTTC,CASSEGTAVLGEQYF,TRBJ2-7,-,TRBV5-8,TRBD1
TGTGCCAGTAGTCCGGGACAGGGGGCTTACGAGCAGTACTTC,CASSPGQGAYEQYF,TRBJ2-7,-,TRBV19,TRBD1
TGTGCCATCACTCAATCCGAGGGAGAGGAGTACTTC,CAITQSEGEEYF,TRBJ2-7,-,TRBV10-3,-
TGTGCCAGCAGTGAAAACTTGGGACATCAAACCGGGGAGCTGTTTTTT,CASSENLGHQTGELFF,TRBJ2-2,-,TRBV2,-
TGTGCCAGTAGTATAGTCCCGTCGGGGAGGGCCGACGAGCAGTACTTC,CASSIVPSGRADEQYF,TRBJ2-7,-,TRBV19,TRBD2
TGCGCCAGCAGCTTGACCCTTATAACGGGAGAGCAGTACTTC,CASSLTLITGEQYF,TRBJ2-7,-,TRBV5-1,-
TGTGCTAGTGGCCGGACAGTTAGCAATCAGCCCCAGCATTTT,CASGRTVSNQPQHF,TRBJ1-5,-,TRBV12-5,-
TGTGCCAGCACTATTCCAGGGGCAGATACGCAGTATTTT,CASTIPGADTQYF,TRBJ2-3,-,TRBV28,-
TGTGCCAGCAGTCTTCCCGGGAGTGGGGGGATCTACGAGCAGTACTTC,CASSLPGSGGIYEQYF,TRBJ2-7,-,TRBV28,-
TGTGCCAGCAGCTTGATCAGGGGCCCTAGCACAGATACGCAGTATTTT,CASSLIRGPSTDTQYF,TRBJ2-3,-,TRBV5-4,-
TGTGCCAGCAGCGCCTACTATTCTAGCGGGAGGGCCGAAGAGCAGTACTTC,CASSAYYSSGRAEEQYF,TRBJ2-7,-,TRBV28,TRBD2
TGTGCCAGCAGCCACGGGACTAGTGGTAACATTCAGTACTTC,CASSHGTSGNIQYF,TRBJ2-4,-,TRBV11-2,TRBD2
TGTGCCAGCAGCTTAGGGAGCAGGGCCTTCAACTATGGCTACACCTTC,CASSLGSRAFNYGYTF,TRBJ1-2,once,TRBV7-8,-
TGTGCCAGCAGTTCCACCCCCGGGACTAGTTACGAGCAGTACTTC,CASSSTPGTSYEQYF,TRBJ2-7,-,TRBV11-2,TRBD2
TGTGCCAGCAGTGAATCCGAGGACTATGGCTACACCTTC,CASSESEDYGYTF,TRBJ1-2,-,TRBV6-1,-
TGTGCCAGCAGCAGGGGGCGGGACACTGAAGCTTTCTTT,CASSRGRDTEAFF,TRBJ1-1,few,TRBV7-3,TRBD1
TGTGCCAGCAGTTTAATTGGCGGTTTCACAGATACGCAGTATTTT,CASSLIGGFTDTQYF,TRBJ2-3,-,TRBV6-5,-